This TCR beta chain was recorded in a study of blood T cell repertoires in COVID-19. Study at large: Acute-phase and convalescent COVID-19 samples originated in the United States, Italy and Spain. The analysed material was cDNA or gDNA that came from T cells, B-cell-depleted T cells, or PBMCs.

This CDR3 is 15 amino acids long. V lost 4 bases, J lost 0 bases, and 11 bases lay in between. The V gene's germline CDR1 is SGDLS and CDR2 YYNGEE. As originally analysed: Scientists estimated how many nucleated cells there were by amplifying reference gene primers. Sequencing was performed with immunoSEQ multiplex PCR; in TCRdb, only in-frame clones are kept and a portion is missing. D and trimming come from the DNA, and the V and J calls and clone size come from that table. Here the sample spans 200,000 to 250,000 clones, around 88% being singletons. Sequencing was carried out using peripheral blood. This rearrangement joins TRBV9 to TRBJ2-1; a weak D match, TRBD1 (5 bases). The clonotype was recovered from a man between 50 and 59 years old with active or convalescent COVID-19. As DNA, the CDR3 is TGTGCCAGCAGCCAGGACATGACCTCCTACAATGAGCAGTTCTTC. Its protein product is CASSQDMTSYNEQFF.